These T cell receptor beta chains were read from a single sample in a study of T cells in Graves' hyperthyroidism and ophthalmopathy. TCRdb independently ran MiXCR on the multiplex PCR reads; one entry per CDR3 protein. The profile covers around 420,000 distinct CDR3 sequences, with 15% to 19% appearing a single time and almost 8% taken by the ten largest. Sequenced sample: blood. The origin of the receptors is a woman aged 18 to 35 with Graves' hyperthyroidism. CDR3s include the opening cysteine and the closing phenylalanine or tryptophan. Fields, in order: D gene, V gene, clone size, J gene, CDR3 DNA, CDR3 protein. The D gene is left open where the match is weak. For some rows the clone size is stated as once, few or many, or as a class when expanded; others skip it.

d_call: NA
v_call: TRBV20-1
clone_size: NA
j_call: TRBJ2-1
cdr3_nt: TGCAGTGCTAGTGGCCTGACAGTAAGAACCAATGAGCAGTTCTTC
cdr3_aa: CSASGLTVRTNEQFF

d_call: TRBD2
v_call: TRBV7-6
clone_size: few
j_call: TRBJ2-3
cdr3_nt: TGTGCCAGCAGCTCCCGGACTAGCGGGGGGGGAGATACGCAGTATTTT
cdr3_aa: CASSSRTSGGGDTQYF

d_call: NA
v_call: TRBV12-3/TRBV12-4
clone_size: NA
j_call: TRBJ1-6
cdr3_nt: TGTGCCAGCAGAAGGGACGGAACTTCACCCCTCCACTTT
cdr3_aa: CASRRDGTSPLHF

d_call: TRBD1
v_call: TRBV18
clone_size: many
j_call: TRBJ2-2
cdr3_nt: TGTGCCAGCTCACTGCACCCCGGGACAGAGAACACCGGGGAGCTGTTTTTT
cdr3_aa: CASSLHPGTENTGELFF

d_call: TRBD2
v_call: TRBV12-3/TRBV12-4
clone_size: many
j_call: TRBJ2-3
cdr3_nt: TGTGCCAGCAGCCCTGGACTAGCGGGAGGTTGGGATACGCAGTATTTT
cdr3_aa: CASSPGLAGGWDTQYF

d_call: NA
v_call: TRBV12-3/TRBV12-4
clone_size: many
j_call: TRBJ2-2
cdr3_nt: TGTGCCAGCAGTCCCTGGACAGCCTTAAACACCGGGGAGCTGTTTTTT
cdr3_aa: CASSPWTALNTGELFF

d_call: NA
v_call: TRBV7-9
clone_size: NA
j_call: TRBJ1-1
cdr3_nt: TGTGCCAGCATGGGGGACAAGTCGAACACTGTAGCTTTCTTT
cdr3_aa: CASMGDKSNTVAFF

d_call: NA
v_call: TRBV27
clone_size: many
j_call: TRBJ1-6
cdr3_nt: TGTGCCAGCAGTTTATCGGGGGTTTCCTATAATTCACCCCTCCACTTT
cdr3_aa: CASSLSGVSYNSPLHF

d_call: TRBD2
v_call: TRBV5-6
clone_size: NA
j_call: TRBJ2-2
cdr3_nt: TGTGCCAGCAGCTTTGCGGGAGGGAGCACCGGGGAGCTGTTTTTT
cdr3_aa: CASSFAGGSTGELFF

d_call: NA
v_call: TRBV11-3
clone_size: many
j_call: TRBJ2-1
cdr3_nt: TGTGCCAGCAGCAAACAACAGGGTAGCGGTGAGCAGTTCTTC
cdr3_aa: CASSKQQGSGEQFF

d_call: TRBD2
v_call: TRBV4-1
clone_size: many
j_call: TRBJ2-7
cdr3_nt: TGCGCCAGCAGCCAACGTTCATGGCGGGAGGGCCACGAGCAGTACTTC
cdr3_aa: CASSQRSWREGHEQYF

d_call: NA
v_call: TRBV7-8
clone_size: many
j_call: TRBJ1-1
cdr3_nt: TGTGCCAGCAGCTTAGTCCTTAGTTTGAACACTGAAGCTTTCTTT
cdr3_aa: CASSLVLSLNTEAFF

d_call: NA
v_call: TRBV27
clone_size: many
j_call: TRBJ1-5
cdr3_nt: TGTGCCAGCAGTTTACGGGGAGGGGATCAGCCCCAGCATTTT
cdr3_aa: CASSLRGGDQPQHF

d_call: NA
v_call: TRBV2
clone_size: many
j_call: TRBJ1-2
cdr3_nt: TGTGCCAGCAGTGAAGAGGGGAACTATGGCTACACCTTC
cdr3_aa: CASSEEGNYGYTF

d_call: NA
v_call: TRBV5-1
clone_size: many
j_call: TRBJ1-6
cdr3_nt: TGCGCCAGTAGAGGAGGGGGAAATAATTCACCCCTCCACTTT
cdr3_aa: CASRGGGNNSPLHF

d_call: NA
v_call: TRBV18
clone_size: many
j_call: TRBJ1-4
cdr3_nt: TGTGCCAGCTCACCAGATTACAGGGACGAAAAACTGTTTTTT
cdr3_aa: CASSPDYRDEKLFF

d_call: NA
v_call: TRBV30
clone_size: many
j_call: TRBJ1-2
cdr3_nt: TGTGCCTGGAGCTCTACCGCGGGCGGCTACACCTTC
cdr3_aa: CAWSSTAGGYTF

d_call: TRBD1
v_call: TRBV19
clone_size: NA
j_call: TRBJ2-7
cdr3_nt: TGTGCCAGTAGTTTACAGGGGTCGGTGTACGAGCAGTACTTC
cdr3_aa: CASSLQGSVYEQYF

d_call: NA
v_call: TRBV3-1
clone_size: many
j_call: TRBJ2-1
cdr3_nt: TGTGCCAGCAGCCAAGGGTTGGGGGTTGCCAATGAGCAGTTCTTC
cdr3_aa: CASSQGLGVANEQFF

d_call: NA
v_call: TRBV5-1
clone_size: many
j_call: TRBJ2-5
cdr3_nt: TGCGCCAGCAGCTTGTATCGCTTGACAGAACAAGAGACCCAGTACTTC
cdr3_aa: CASSLYRLTEQETQYF

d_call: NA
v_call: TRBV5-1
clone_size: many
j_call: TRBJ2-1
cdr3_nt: TGCGCCAGCAGCTTGGGACCCATGGGCAATGAGCAGTTCTTC
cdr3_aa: CASSLGPMGNEQFF

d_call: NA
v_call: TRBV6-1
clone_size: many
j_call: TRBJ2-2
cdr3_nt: TGTGCCAGCAGCCAGATCGTCGGGCCCTGGGGACGGACCGGGGAGCTGTTTTTT
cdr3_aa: CASSQIVGPWGRTGELFF